The rows below give T cell receptor beta chains drawn from one sample of a study of shared T cell receptors in the human thymus. Clones were read by immunoSEQ multiplex PCR, and TCRdb kept only the in-frame ones, dropping some. The sample comprises 500,000 to 550,000 clones, approximately 80% of which are singletons, and more than 0.01% rests with the top ten. The sample was also reused in another study, on human thymus T cells.

Sequencing used thymocytes. These receptors were collected from a boy in the first two years of life with a congenital heart defect. CDR3s include the opening cysteine and the closing phenylalanine or tryptophan. A D gene is named only where the DNA matches it firmly. The size of a clone is reported for some rows only, either as once, few or many, or as a class for expanded clones.

d_call clone_size j_call cdr3_length v_call cdr3_nt cdr3_aa
. . TRBJ2-7 18 TRBV27 TGTGCCAGCAGTTTAGATGGACAGCCTCAAGGGGACTCCTACGAGCAGTACTTC CASSLDGQPQGDSYEQYF
TRBD1 . TRBJ1-2 13 TRBV28 TGTGCCAGCAGTTTATACAGGGGATATGGCTACACCTTC CASSLYRGYGYTF
. . TRBJ2-3 13 TRBV27 TGTGCCACATCTGGACAAATAACAGATACGCAGTATTTT CATSGQITDTQYF
. . TRBJ2-7 13 TRBV11-2 TGTGCCAGCAGCTTAGCGAGTGTCTACGAGCAGTACTTC CASSLASVYEQYF
TRBD1 . TRBJ1-5 15 TRBV5-6 TGTGCCAGCAGCCCCTCCGGGACAGCGAATCAGCCCCAGCATTTT CASSPSGTANQPQHF
. . TRBJ1-2 13 TRBV10-3 TGTGCCATCGGGGGCCCCTCAAACTATGGCTACACCTTC CAIGGPSNYGYTF
. . TRBJ1-2 16 TRBV4-3 TGCGCCAGCAGCCTGGGGAGCAGGGAGGGCGACTATGGCTACACCTTC CASSLGSREGDYGYTF
. . TRBJ2-7 15 TRBV27 TGTGCCAGCAGTACATCGGACAGCTCTTTCTACGAGCAGTACTTC CASSTSDSSFYEQYF
TRBD2 once TRBJ2-6 15 TRBV7-2 TGTGCCAGCAGCTTAGGCGGGGGAGGGGCCAACGTCCTGACTTTC CASSLGGGGANVLTF
TRBD1 once TRBJ2-5 15 TRBV30 TGTGCCTGGCGGCACCGGGACAGGGGGTTCGAGACCCAGTACTTC CAWRHRDRGFETQYF
. . TRBJ1-1 12 TRBV4-1 TGCGCCAGCAGCCAAACAGGGACTGAAGCTTTCTTT CASSQTGTEAFF
. few TRBJ1-5 13 TRBV28 TGTGCCAGCGGAAGGGGAGGGGATCAGCCCCAGCATTTT CASGRGGDQPQHF
. . TRBJ1-4 13 TRBV29-1 TGCAGCGCAGGAGGGGAAGTAAATGAAAAACTGTTTTTT CSAGGEVNEKLFF
TRBD1 . TRBJ1-2 13 TRBV18 TGTGCCAGCTCACCTCTGACAGGGGACGGCTACACCTTC CASSPLTGDGYTF
. . TRBJ1-2 15 TRBV9 TGTGCCAGCAGCGTCCGACAGACGCCTAACTATGGCTACACCTTC CASSVRQTPNYGYTF
TRBD2 . TRBJ2-7 15 TRBV7-2 TGTGCCAGCAGTTGGACTAGCGGGAGCTCCTACGAGCAGTACTTC CASSWTSGSSYEQYF
. . TRBJ2-1 14 TRBV10-2 TGCGCTTCAGCGGGTGTGGTCGACCCTCCTGAGCAGTTCTTC CASAGVVDPPEQFF
TRBD1 . TRBJ1-1 16 TRBV5-1 TGCGCCAGCAGCTTGGCCAAGGACAGGGTTAACACTGAAGCTTTCTTT CASSLAKDRVNTEAFF
. . TRBJ2-6 13 TRBV27 TGTGCCACCGGGGGCTCTGGGGCCAACGTCCTGACTTTC CATGGSGANVLTF
TRBD1 . TRBJ1-5 16 TRBV19 TGTGCCAGTAGTCCCCACCCGACAGGGCCTAATCAGCCCCAGCATTTT CASSPHPTGPNQPQHF
. . TRBJ2-7 15 TRBV14 TGTGCCAGCAGCCAAGTAGTGGGACTGTCCTACGAGCAGTACTTC CASSQVVGLSYEQYF
TRBD2 once TRBJ2-7 17 TRBV4-3 TGCGCCAGCAGCCAAGAAACGCGGGCTAGCGGAAGGTACGAGCAGTACTTC CASSQETRASGRYEQYF
. . TRBJ1-5 13 TRBV28 TGTGCCAGCAGTCCCCCGACAGAGCAGCCCCAGCATTTT CASSPPTEQPQHF